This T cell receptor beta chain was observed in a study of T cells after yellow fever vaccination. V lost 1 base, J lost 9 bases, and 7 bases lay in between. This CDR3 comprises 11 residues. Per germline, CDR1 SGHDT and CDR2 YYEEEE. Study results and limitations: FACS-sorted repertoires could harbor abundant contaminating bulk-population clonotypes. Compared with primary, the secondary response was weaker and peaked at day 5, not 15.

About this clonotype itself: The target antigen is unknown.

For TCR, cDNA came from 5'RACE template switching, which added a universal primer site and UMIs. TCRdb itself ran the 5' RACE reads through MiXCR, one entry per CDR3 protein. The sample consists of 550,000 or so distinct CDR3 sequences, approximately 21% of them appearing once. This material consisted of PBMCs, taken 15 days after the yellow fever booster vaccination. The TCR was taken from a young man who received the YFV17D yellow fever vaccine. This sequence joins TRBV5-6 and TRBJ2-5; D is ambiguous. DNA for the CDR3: TGTGCCAGCAGCTTGAGTGGGGCCCAGTACTTC. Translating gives CASSLSGAQYF.